The clone carrying this T cell receptor beta chain was recorded at least ten times. No antigen is known for it. These data originate in a study of T cells in Graves' hyperthyroidism and ophthalmopathy. General study results and limits: Ophthalmopathy was predicted by the model a median of roughly 6.7 months ahead of onset.

Amplified TCR beta CDR3 regions derived from RNA transcripts. Initially, a first-round RT-PCR of the TCR CDR3 employed the HTBI primer set. MiXCR, run by TCRdb on the multiplex PCR reads, gives a single entry per CDR3 protein. Altogether 560,000 or so distinct CDR3 sequences are present, roughly 50% being singletons, with the ten largest covering 8.2%. Clinical symptoms, serum thyroxine, TRAb, thyroid ultrasound and orbital computed tomography informed diagnoses. The source of this sequence is a woman under 30 with Graves' hyperthyroidism. The sequencing sample was made of peripheral blood or thyroid tissue (not recorded which).

The CDR3 protein is CATFSEIEAFF. As DNA, the CDR3 is TGTGCCACCTTTTCGGAGATAGAAGCTTTCTTT. The chain couples TRBV10-3 to TRBJ1-1; D call uncertain. There are 11 residues in the CDR3. Trimming stripped 10 bases from V and 8 bases from J, with 14 bases between. Germline values: CDR1 ENHRY, CDR2 SYGVKD.